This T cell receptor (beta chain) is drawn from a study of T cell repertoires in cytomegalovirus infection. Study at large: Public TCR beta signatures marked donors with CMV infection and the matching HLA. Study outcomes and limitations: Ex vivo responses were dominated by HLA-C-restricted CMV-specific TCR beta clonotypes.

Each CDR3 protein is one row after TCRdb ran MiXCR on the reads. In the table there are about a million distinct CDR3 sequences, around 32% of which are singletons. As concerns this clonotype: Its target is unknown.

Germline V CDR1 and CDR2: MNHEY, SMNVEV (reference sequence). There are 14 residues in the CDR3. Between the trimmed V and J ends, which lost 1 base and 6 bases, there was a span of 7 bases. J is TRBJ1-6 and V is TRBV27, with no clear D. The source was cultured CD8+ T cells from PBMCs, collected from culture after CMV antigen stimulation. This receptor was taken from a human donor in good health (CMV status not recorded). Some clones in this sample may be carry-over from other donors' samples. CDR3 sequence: CASSLWLSNSPLHF. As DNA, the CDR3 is TGTGCCAGCAGTTTATGGCTGTCTAATTCACCCCTCCACTTT.